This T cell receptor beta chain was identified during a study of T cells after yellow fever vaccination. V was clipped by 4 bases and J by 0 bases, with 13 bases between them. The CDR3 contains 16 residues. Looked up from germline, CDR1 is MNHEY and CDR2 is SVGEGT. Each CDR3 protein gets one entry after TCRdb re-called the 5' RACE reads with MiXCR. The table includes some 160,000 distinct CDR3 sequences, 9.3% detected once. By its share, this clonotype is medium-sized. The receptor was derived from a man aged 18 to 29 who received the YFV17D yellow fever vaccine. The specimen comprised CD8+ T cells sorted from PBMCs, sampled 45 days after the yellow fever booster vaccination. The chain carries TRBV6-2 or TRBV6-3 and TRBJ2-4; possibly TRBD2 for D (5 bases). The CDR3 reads CASSSWTVLAKNIQYF. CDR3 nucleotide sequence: TGTGCCAGCAGTTCCTGGACTGTACTAGCCAAAAACATTCAGTACTTC.